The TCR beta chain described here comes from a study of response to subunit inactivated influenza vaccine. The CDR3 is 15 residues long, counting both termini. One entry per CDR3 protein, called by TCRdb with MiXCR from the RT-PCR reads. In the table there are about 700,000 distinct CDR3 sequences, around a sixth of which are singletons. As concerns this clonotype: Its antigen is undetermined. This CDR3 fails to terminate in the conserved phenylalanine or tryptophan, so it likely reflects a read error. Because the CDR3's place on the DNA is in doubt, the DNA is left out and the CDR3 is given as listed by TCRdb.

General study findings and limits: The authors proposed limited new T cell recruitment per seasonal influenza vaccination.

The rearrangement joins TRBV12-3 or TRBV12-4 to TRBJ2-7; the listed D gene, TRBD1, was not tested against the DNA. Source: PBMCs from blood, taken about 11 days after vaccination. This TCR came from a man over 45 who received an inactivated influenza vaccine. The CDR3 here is CASSFSPTGGARDLR.